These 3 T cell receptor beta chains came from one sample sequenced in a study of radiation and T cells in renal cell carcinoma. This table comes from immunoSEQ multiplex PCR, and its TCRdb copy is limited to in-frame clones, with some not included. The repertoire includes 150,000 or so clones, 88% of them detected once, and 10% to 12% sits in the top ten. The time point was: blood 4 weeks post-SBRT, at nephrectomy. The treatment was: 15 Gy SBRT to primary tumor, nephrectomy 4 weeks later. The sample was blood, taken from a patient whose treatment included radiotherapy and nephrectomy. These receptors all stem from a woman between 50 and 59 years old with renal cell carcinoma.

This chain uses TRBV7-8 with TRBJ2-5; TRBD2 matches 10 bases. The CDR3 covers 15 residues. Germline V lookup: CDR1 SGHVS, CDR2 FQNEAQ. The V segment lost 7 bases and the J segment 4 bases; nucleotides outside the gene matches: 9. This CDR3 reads CASTYIAGGPETQYF. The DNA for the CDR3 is TGTGCCAGCACCTATATAGCGGGGGGCCCAGAGACCCAGTACTTC.

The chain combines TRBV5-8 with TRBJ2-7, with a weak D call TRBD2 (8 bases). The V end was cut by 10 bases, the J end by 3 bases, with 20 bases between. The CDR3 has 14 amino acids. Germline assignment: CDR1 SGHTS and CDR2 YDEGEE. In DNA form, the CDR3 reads TGTGCCCGCCCAACGGGAGGGGGCGGCTACGAGCAGTACTTC. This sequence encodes CARPTGGGGYEQYF.

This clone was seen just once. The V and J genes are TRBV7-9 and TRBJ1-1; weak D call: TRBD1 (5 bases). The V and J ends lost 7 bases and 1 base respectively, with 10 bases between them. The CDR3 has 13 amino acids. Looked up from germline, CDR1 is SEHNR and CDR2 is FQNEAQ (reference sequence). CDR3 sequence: CASTLDRNTEAFF. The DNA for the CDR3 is TGTGCCAGCACCCTAGACAGGAACACTGAAGCTTTCTTT.